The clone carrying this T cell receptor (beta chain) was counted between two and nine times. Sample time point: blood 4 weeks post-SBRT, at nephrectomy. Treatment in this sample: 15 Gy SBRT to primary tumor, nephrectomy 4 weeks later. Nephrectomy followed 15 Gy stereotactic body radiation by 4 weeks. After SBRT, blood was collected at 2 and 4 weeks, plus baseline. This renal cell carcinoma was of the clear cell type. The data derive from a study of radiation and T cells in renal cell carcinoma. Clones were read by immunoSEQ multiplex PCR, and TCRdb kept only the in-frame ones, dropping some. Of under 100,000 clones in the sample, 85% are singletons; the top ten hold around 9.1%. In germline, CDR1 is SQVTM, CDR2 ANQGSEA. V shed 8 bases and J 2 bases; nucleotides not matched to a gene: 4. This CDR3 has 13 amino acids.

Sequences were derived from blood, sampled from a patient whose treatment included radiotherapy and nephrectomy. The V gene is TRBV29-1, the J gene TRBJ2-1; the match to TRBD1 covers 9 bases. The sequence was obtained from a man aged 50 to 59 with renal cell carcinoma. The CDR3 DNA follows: TGCAGCACGGGACAGGGCCCCTACAATGAGCAGTTCTTC. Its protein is CSTGQGPYNEQFF.